A selection of T cell receptor beta chains follows, all from one sample in a study of shared clonotypes between healthy human individuals. Profiled with immunoSEQ multiplex PCR; TCRdb holds only in-frame clones, not every one. Of hundreds of thousands of clones listed, 70% to 80% are singletons. Source material: PBMCs. These TCRs come from a woman between 40 and 50 years old in good health. Some clones in this sample may be carry-over from other donors' samples. The CDR3 runs from the conserved cysteine through the conserved F or W. D genes are given only for firm matches. Expanded clones get a size class; other rows say once, few or many, or leave the size out.

J	D	V	size	CDR3	DNA
TRBJ1-4	-	TRBV19	-	CASARRAGNEKLFF	TGTGCCAGCGCAAGGAGGGCGGGTAATGAAAAACTGTTTTTT
TRBJ1-1	-	TRBV5-6	-	CASSSSRRTGSDTEAFF	TGTGCCAGCAGCTCCAGTCGCCGAACCGGGTCGGACACTGAAGCTTTCTTT
TRBJ2-1	TRBD2	TRBV7-8	few	CASSPTSGRLHEQFF	TGTGCCAGCAGCCCGACTAGCGGGAGGCTCCATGAGCAGTTCTTC
TRBJ1-1	TRBD1	TRBV9	-	CASSITGANTEAFF	TGTGCCAGCAGCATAACAGGGGCCAACACTGAAGCTTTCTTT
TRBJ1-4	-	TRBV29-1	-	CSVGGVGGEKLFF	TGCAGCGTTGGGGGGGTAGGAGGTGAAAAACTGTTTTTT
TRBJ2-1	-	TRBV11-3	-	CASSLGQSSDEQFF	TGTGCCAGCAGCTTAGGGCAGTCTAGCGATGAGCAGTTCTTC
TRBJ2-5	-	TRBV5-1	once	CASSLSGLRETQYF	TGCGCCAGCAGCTTGTCGGGCCTCAGGGAGACCCAGTACTTC
TRBJ2-5	-	TRBV23-1	-	CASSPEETQYF	TGCGCCAGCAGCCCAGAAGAGACCCAGTACTTC
TRBJ1-1	TRBD1	TRBV19	-	CASKVQGANTEAFF	TGTGCCAGTAAAGTACAGGGGGCAAACACTGAAGCTTTCTTT
TRBJ2-3	-	TRBV7-8	-	CASSLMGRSTDTQYF	TGTGCCAGCAGCTTAATGGGCAGGAGCACAGATACGCAGTATTTT
TRBJ1-3	-	TRBV7-2	few	CASSLPESGNTIYF	TGTGCCAGCAGCTTACCGGAATCTGGAAACACCATATATTTT
TRBJ1-2	TRBD1	TRBV7-2	many	CASSLAQGAGGYGYTF	TGTGCCAGCAGCTTAGCGCAGGGGGCGGGAGGCTATGGCTACACCTTC